This T cell receptor beta chain was identified in a study of vaccination and CD4 T cells after COVID-19. Overall study: Stimuli were overlapping spike peptide pools of SARS-CoV-2 and three common cold coronaviruses (HCoV-NL63, HCoV-OC43, HCoV-229E).

Cultured CD4+ T cell DNA underwent sequencing with the Oncomine TCR Beta short-read assay. DNA came from CD4+ T cells after culture. Using its own MiXCR run on the PCR reads, TCRdb lists one record per CDR3 protein. The sample lists more than 8,500 distinct CDR3 sequences; 45% to 60% were seen once. Treatment reported: roughly ten-day PBMC culture with coronavirus spike peptide pools or control peptides (ViraFEST assay). An unexposed donor provided the CD4+ T cells, which were collected before the COVID-19 pandemic (2011-2018). It was with around 9.6 IU/ml IL-2 and roughly 10 ug/ml peptide pools that 1.5 million to 2.5 million PBMCs per well were cultured. The cultures had half their medium swapped for fresh IL-2 medium on days 3 and 7. In regard to this clonotype: Its antigen is not known.

The CDR3 is 12 amino acids. Trimming removed 10 bases from V and 2 bases from J, with 11 bases in between. Germline V gives CDR1 ENHRY, CDR2 SYGVKD. The chain employs TRBV10-3 and TRBJ1-1; no definite D call. Sequences were obtained from CD4+ T cells from blood, cultured in vitro. This TCR was recovered from a human donor in good health. DNA of the CDR3: TGTGCCAGCATCCGGGGAAACACTGAAGCTTTCTTT. Amino acid sequence: CASIRGNTEAFF.